These 17 T cell receptor beta chains originate from one sample sequenced in a study of monozygotic twins with inflammatory bowel disease (dated by TCRdb to between 2018 and 2021). Libraries were built with 5' RACE. The sequencer listed for this sample is Illumina HiSeq 2500. Following TCRdb reprocessing, every CDR3 protein sequence forms one entry, and DNA is not provided. This sample's table contains about 330,000 distinct CDR3 sequences. Around 2% of the sample is held by the ten biggest clonotypes. The sequenced material came from blood. These receptors all come from a human donor with ulcerative colitis or Crohn's disease, or a healthy co-twin of an affected twin (not recorded which).

V and J are TRBV11-2 and TRBJ1-4; TCRdb reports TRBD1, a call that lacks DNA to check it against. The length of the CDR3 is 17 residues. CDR1 and CDR2 from the germline V gene are SGHAT and FQNNGV. The CDR3 reads CASSLTVADSYREKLFF.

This chain links TRBV25-1 with TRBJ1-6; no DNA is available, so the TRBD1 call from TCRdb remains unchecked. CDR3 length equals 13 residues. CDR1 is MGHDK, CDR2 SYGVNS, per germline. The CDR3 reads CASSNRGRTPLHF.

The chain links TRBV4-3 to TRBJ2-1. Germline CDR1 and CDR2: LGHNA and YSLEER. The CDR3 is 15 amino acids. The CDR3 reads CASSQRPGPYNEQFF.

The V and J genes are TRBV7-2 and TRBJ2-1; TCRdb calls TRBD2, which cannot be checked without DNA. The germline gives CDR1 SGHTA, CDR2 FQGNSA. The CDR3 is made up of 15 amino acids. The CDR3 sequence: CASSSGLQSYNEQFF.

The V gene is TRBV20-1, the J gene TRBJ1-1. The CDR3 is 14 amino acids. Germline CDR1 DFQATT, CDR2 SNEGSKA (reference sequence). The CDR3 spells CSASSGEANTEAFF.

V usage is TRBV7-8 and J usage is TRBJ2-2; TCRdb's D gene call, TRBD1, goes unchecked for lack of DNA. The CDR3 is 17 amino acids. CDR1 SGHVS and CDR2 FQNEAQ come from the germline V gene. CDR3 protein: CASSSLTQGTGGGELFF. Full variable domain (rest looked up from reference TRBV7-8 and TRBJ2-2): GAGVSQSPRYKVAKRGQDVALRCDPISGHVSLFWYQQALGQGPEFLTYFQNEAQLDKSGLPSDRFFAERPEGSVSTLKIQRTQQEDSAVYLCASSSLTQGTGGGELFFGEGSRLTVL.

The chain recombines TRBV5-1 with TRBJ1-2; the D call from TCRdb, TRBD1, cannot be confirmed without DNA. Per germline, CDR1 SGHRS and CDR2 YFSETQ. This CDR3 has 13 residues. Here the CDR3 reads CASSYEQDYGYTF.

This chain joins TRBV7-9 and TRBJ2-5; no DNA is available, so the TRBD1 call from TCRdb remains unchecked. Germline V CDR1 and CDR2: SEHNR, FQNEAQ (reference sequence). CDR3 size: 13 residues. CDR3 loop: CASSTGPGETQYF.

This sequence joins TRBV12-3 or TRBV12-4 and TRBJ1-6; checking the TCRdb D call of TRBD1 is not possible without DNA. The CDR3 totals 15 residues. CDR3 region: CASSQQGAYNSPLHF.

The chain couples TRBV29-1 to TRBJ2-7; the D gene TCRdb calls, TRBD1, cannot be checked with no DNA. This CDR3 region has 12 residues. Germline lookup yields CDR1 SQVTM and CDR2 ANQGSEA. This CDR3 is CSVRDGSYEQYF.

This rearrangement joins TRBV24-1 to TRBJ1-2. The CDR3 loop spans 14 amino acids. Germline V gene sequence: CDR1 KGHDR, CDR2 SFDVKD. The CDR3 protein is CATSDLRRGKGYTF.

The chain links TRBV20-1 to TRBJ1-5. The CDR3 is 13 residues long. From germline, CDR1 is DFQATT and CDR2 SNEGSKA (reference sequence). The CDR3 is CSARVDGDQPQHF.

The rearrangement uses TRBV29-1 and TRBJ2-7; there is no DNA to check the TCRdb D call of TRBD2. The CDR3 is 13 amino acids. Looked up from germline, CDR1 is SQVTM and CDR2 is ANQGSEA. The CDR3 is CSGGTTSASEQYF.

The chain has TRBV3-1 and TRBJ1-2; TCRdb returns TRBD1, unconfirmable since there is no DNA. Germline V CDR1 and CDR2: LGHDT, YNNKEL (reference sequence). CDR3 length: 13 residues. CDR3 protein: CASSQQGTYGYTF.

V and J are TRBV12-3 or TRBV12-4 and TRBJ1-1. The CDR3 length is 15 residues. This chain's CDR3 is CASSLDRALWTEAFF.

The chain carries TRBV7-2 and TRBJ2-7; without DNA, the TCRdb call of TRBD2 cannot be checked. There are 15 residues in the CDR3. CDR1 SGHTA and CDR2 FQGNSA come from the germline V gene. The CDR3 is CASSQTRTVGGEQYF.

This chain joins TRBV20-1 and TRBJ1-6; the TCRdb D gene call, TRBD1, has no DNA to confirm it. This CDR3 has 13 residues. Germline CDR1 and CDR2: DFQATT and SNEGSKA (reference sequence). The CDR3: CSAPTGNNSPLHF.